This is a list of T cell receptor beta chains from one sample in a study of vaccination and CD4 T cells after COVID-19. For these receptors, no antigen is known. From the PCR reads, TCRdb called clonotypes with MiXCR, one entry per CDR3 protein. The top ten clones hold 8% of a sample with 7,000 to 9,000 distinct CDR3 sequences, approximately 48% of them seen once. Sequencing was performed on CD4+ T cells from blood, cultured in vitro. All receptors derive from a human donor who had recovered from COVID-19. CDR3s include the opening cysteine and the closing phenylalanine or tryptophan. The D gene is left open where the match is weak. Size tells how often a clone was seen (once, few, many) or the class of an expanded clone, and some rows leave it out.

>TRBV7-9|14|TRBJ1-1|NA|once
TGTGCCAGCAGTAGACAGAGCATGAACACTGAAGCTTTCTTT
CASSRQSMNTEAFF
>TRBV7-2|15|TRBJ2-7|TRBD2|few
TGTGCCAGCACCGTAACCGGGGGGGCCGGTTACGAGCAGTACTTC
CASTVTGGAGYEQYF
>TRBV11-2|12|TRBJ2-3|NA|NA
TGTGCCAGCAGCTCGAGCACAGATACGCAGTATTTT
CASSSSTDTQYF
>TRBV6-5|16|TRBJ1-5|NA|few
TGTGCCAGCAGTTACCTTCAGGTAGGGGAGAATCAGCCCCAGCATTTT
CASSYLQVGENQPQHF
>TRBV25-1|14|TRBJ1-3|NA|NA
TGTGCCAGCAGTGAACGGGGAGTTGGAAACACCATATATTTT
CASSERGVGNTIYF
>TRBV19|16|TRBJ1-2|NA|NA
TGTACCAGTAGTAACTTTGAAGGGACGTTTACGACAGGCTACACCTTC
CTSSNFEGTFTTGYTF
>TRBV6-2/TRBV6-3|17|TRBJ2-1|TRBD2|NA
TGTGCCAGCAGTTACCAGAGGAGAACTAGCGGGGGGAGGGAGCAGTTCTTC
CASSYQRRTSGGREQFF
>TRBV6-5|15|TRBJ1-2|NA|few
TGTGCCAGCAGTCACTCGGGCACCTTAAACTATGGCTACACCTTC
CASSHSGTLNYGYTF
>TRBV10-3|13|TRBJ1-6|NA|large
TGTGCCATCAGTGATGGGGGGGCTCCACCCCTCCACTTT
CAISDGGAPPLHF
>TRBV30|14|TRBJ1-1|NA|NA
TGTGCCTGGAGTGTACCAGGATTGAACACTGAAGCTTTCTTT
CAWSVPGLNTEAFF
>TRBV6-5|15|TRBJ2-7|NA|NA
TGTGCCAGCAGTTCCCTTGTACAGGGTGTATACGAGCAGTACTTC
CASSSLVQGVYEQYF
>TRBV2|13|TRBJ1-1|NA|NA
TGTGCCAGCAGTGCCGGGGAGAACACTGAAGCTTTCTTT
CASSAGENTEAFF
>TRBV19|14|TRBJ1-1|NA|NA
TGTGCCAGTAGTATCCAGGGGACCTACACTGAAGCTTTCTTT
CASSIQGTYTEAFF
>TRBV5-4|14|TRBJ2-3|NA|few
TGTGCCAGCAGCTCCCCGCGGCCCACAGATACGCAGTATTTT
CASSSPRPTDTQYF
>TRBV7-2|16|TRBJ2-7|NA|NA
TGTGCCAGCAGCATTACAGCAGCGGCTTCCTCCTACGAGCAGTACTTC
CASSITAAASSYEQYF
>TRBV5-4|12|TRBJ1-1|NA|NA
TGTGCCAGCAACGCGCGCGCAGGGCGAGCTTTCTTT
CASNARAGRAFF
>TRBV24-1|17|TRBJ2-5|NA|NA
TGTGCCACCAGTGGCCCCGTTCGAGGGCTCCCTCAAGAGACCCAGTACTTC
CATSGPVRGLPQETQYF
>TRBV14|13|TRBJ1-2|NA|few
TGTGCCAGCAGCTCTCAGGCTAACTATGGCTACACCTTC
CASSSQANYGYTF
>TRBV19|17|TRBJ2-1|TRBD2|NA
TGTGCCAGTAGTATGGGGGGACTAGCGGAAGGGTACAATGAGCAGTTCTTC
CASSMGGLAEGYNEQFF
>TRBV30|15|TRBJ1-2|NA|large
TGTGCCCTCGGGGGACAAACTCTCTCTAACTATGGCTACACCTTC
CALGGQTLSNYGYTF
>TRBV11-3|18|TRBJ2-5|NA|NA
TGTGCCAGCAGCCGTGGGGCCACCGGGGGACAAATGCAAGAGACCCAGTACTTC
CASSRGATGGQMQETQYF
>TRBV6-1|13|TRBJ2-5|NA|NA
TGTGCCAGCAGTGGTCGGCGAGTGGAGACCCAGTACTTC
CASSGRRVETQYF
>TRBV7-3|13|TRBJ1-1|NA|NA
TGTGCCAGCAGCGGAGGGATGAACACTGAAGCTTTCTTT
CASSGGMNTEAFF
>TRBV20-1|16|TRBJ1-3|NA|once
TGCAGTGCTAGAGCCCGGACCTTAGGCTCTGGAAACACCATATATTTT
CSARARTLGSGNTIYF
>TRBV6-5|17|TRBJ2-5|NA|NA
TGTGCCAGCAGTTACAAGTGGGGGCGCGGGGGCCAAGAGACCCAGTACTTC
CASSYKWGRGGQETQYF
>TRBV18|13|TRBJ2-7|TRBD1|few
TGTGCCAGCTCAGCCGGGACAGGGAAAGAGCAGTACTTC
CASSAGTGKEQYF
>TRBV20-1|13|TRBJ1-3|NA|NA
TGCAGTGCCCTCGGGACTGCAGGAAACACCATATATTTT
CSALGTAGNTIYF
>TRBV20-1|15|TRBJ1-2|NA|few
TGCAGTGCTAGAGAGCTCAGCAGGCCTAACTATGGCTACACCTTC
CSARELSRPNYGYTF
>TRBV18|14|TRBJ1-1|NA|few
TGTGCCAGCTCAGACGTCAGGGGAAGCACTGAAGCTTTCTTT
CASSDVRGSTEAFF
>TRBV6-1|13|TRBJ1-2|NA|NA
TGTGCCAGCAGGGGAACAGCGTTCTATGGCTACACCTTC
CASRGTAFYGYTF
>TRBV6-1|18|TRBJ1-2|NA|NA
TGTGCCAGCCAATCGGGAGCGGGCGGAGGGAGCTCGGACTATGGCTACACCTTC
CASQSGAGGGSSDYGYTF
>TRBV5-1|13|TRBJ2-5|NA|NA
TGCGCCAGCAGCGGCGGGGTGGAAGAGACCCAGTACTTC
CASSGGVEETQYF
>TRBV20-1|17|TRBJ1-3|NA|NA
TGCAGTGCTAGAGGGCTAAATCTGGGTACAGCTGGAAACACCATATATTTT
CSARGLNLGTAGNTIYF
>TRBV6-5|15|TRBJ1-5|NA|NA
TGTGCCAGCAGTTACGGATCTAATAGCAATCAGCCCCAGCATTTT
CASSYGSNSNQPQHF
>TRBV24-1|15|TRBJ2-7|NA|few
TGTGCCACCAGTGACTCGCGGGCCCCGGAGGATGACCAGTACTTC
CATSDSRAPEDDQYF
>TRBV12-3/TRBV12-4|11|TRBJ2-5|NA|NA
TGTGCCAGCAGTTTTTTAGGGGCCCAGTACTTC
CASSFLGAQYF
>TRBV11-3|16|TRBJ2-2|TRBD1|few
TGTGCCAGCAGCCCCGGCCAGGGGGCAGACACCGGGGAGCTGTTTTTT
CASSPGQGADTGELFF
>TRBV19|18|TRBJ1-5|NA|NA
TGTGCCAGTAGTAGGTTGATAGCGGGAGAGCATGTCAATCAGCCCCAGCATTTT
CASSRLIAGEHVNQPQHF
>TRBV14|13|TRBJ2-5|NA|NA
TGTGCCAGCAGCCAAGGTCTAGCGCAGACCCAGTACTTC
CASSQGLAQTQYF
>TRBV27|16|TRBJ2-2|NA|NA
TGTGCCAGCAGGTCCCGGGGCGGGGACAACACCGGGGAGCTGTTTTTT
CASRSRGGDNTGELFF